This T cell receptor beta chain comes out of a study of blood T cell repertoires in COVID-19. Study context: Samples taken during acute and convalescent COVID-19 were collected in the United States, Italy and Spain. T cells, B-cell-depleted T cells, or PBMCs supplied cDNA or gDNA.

This clone was seen only once. This same CDR3 is encoded by further DNA sequences in the sample. CDR1 DFQATT and CDR2 SNEGSKA come from the germline V gene (reference sequence). The CDR3 totals 11 residues. V lost 6 bases to trimming and J lost 4 bases, with 9 bases between them. In the original analysis: Estimation of nucleated cell counts relied on the amplification of reference gene primers. Assay used: immunoSEQ multiplex PCR; TCRdb lists only in-frame clones, some missing. The V and J calls and clone size come from that table; D and trimming were worked out from the DNA. The repertoire holds 80,000 to 100,000 clones, with roughly 80% as singletons.

The origin of this receptor is a man between 65 and 79 years old with active or convalescent COVID-19. Sequencing input: peripheral blood. The J gene is TRBJ2-5, the V gene TRBV20-1, with a possible D match to TRBD1 (5 bases). CDR3 bases: TGCAGTGCCCAGGGTGTAGAGACCCAGTACTTC. Its translation is CSAQGVETQYF.